This T cell receptor beta chain was captured by sequencing in a study of HIV-infected patients and healthy controls (dated by TCRdb to between 2012 and 2015). With regard to the full study: Whether deep TCR repertoire sequencing of small blood samples from HIV patients could capture immune perturbation and reconstitution was tested in the study. The paper as a whole reports these results and caveats: More CDR3s were shared between individuals among healthy controls than among HIV+ patients, as measured by Jaccard index and by the count of highly shared sequences. In the samples, alpha-beta chain pairing was left undetermined. Processing included only sixteen HIV-infected individuals, and this was regarded by the authors as a major limit on how widely the findings apply. Significantly different mean usage between HIV-infected patients and controls was observed for eight alpha and eight beta V genes. HLA typing of donors was not performed in the study. Using whole blood restricted sequencing depth and prevented separating the dynamics of distinct T-cell subpopulations. The apparent post-therapy recovery of the Gini index in HIV-infected patients was not reproduced in size-matched repertoire data. MAIT cell alpha-chain CDR3s were present at high frequency in healthy controls but severely depleted in HIV+ repertoires. During therapy, HIV-associated CDR3s significantly decreased in frequency, while CMV-associated CDR3s did not change significantly, though most became more frequent. Rare events from HIV-infected data received too much weight under size-matching, and comparisons were complicated by unequal numbers of distinct sequences between patients and controls. Compared with untreated HIV+ repertoires, healthy control repertoires had roughly threefold more distinct CDR3s and a higher Shannon diversity. HIV-infected repertoires had significantly higher mean Gini indices than controls, possibly reflecting oligoclonality. The observed differences in diversity were not explained by the slight differences in age and sex profiles between the study cohorts.

Using SuperScript III with primers targeting the alpha and beta constant regions, around 500 ng of RNA was reverse transcribed. Alpha and beta chain libraries were generated separately via chain-specific third strand synthesis with multiplexing indices. To avoid primer bias, the protocol used one single primer pair to amplify every rearrangement within a chain, and the protocol also attached molecular barcodes to each cDNA molecule. Purified cDNA was joined by T4 RNA Ligase 1 to a 5' RACE adapter carrying a random hexamer and the SP2 sequencing primer site. Second strand synthesis was primed from the SP2 site with Phusion polymerase, using slow temperature ramps to favor optimal annealing. The 12-nucleotide barcode on each molecule comprised two random hexamer sequences, both introduced before amplification and concatenated. An amplification PCR of approximately 25 cycles with P5s and P7 primers came after a short first PCR that had added P5 and P7 adapter elements plus a second index. In total the libraries went through roughly 29 PCR cycles, after which the libraries were quantified on a Qubit, sized on a Bioanalyzer, and diluted to around 4 nM. Normalized libraries were sequenced on an Illumina MiSeq with 2 x 250 paired-end kits. MinElute columns were the means by which the reverse transcription reactions were cleaned up, and the reactions were eluted into roughly 10 ul Tris-Cl. Adapter ligations ran for 23 hours at 16 degrees C and were afterwards cleaned with AMPure XP beads at a 1:1 ratio. The study's own analysis went as follows. A modified Decombinator that output V, J, insert and barcode information was used to process the demultiplexed FASTQ files. Sequences sharing a barcode but differing from the dominant sequence were discarded as errors, and barcodes clustered at Levenshtein distance 3 were counted to estimate original cDNA molecules. The R packages ineq, vegan, igraph and RCytoscape were used for downstream analyses, together with IMGT nomenclature and CDR3 definitions. V gene usage was computed over distinct sequences, each TCR counted once to avoid skew from clonal expansion. Unique CDR3 amino acid sequences within a donor were connected in similarity networks whenever two sequences differed by a single Levenshtein edit. Published HIV-specific CDR3s (approximately 90 alpha, 702 beta) and CMV-specific CDR3s (approximately 13 alpha, around 250 beta) were compiled and searched for in the repertoires. Random subsampling to size-matched repertoires showed patients' decreased diversity was not caused by their lower sequence numbers. Through fastp at Q25 and MiXCR, TCRdb rebuilt clones from the public reads, retaining in-frame beta chains. Identical CDR3 protein sequences are pooled into one entry, listed with their most common genes and DNA. None of the V and J calls come from the authors' own analysis; TCRdb made them. The sample records 12,000 to 15,000 distinct CDR3 sequences, around 10% of which are singletons. The ten largest clonotypes hold approximately 6.8% of the sample.

In its sample, this clonotype comes out as medium-sized (0.01 to 0.1%). No antigen is known for it. Base quality data are lacking; no much larger clone is found one base away. Whole blood was used without cell fractionation, so all unsorted peripheral T cells were reflected in the repertoire. As controls, ten healthy donors without infection were sampled, and four of the ten donors were sampled a second time approximately three months later. For RNA extraction, around 2.5 ml of peripheral blood was collected into Tempus tubes. The TURBO-DNase kit was used to remove leftover genomic DNA, and GLOBINclear was used to deplete globin mRNA. Material for sequencing was blood. The clonotype was recovered from an adult in good health.

The DNA sequence follows: TGTGCCAGCAGGGAGATGGGGTCAGGGAAGGGCGGCTACACCTTC. The resulting protein is CASREMGSGKGGYTF. The chain is made from TRBV7-2 and TRBJ1-2; 5 matching bases give a weak D call of TRBD1. V was cut back by 6 bases and J by 8 bases, leaving a gap of 22 bases between them. The CDR3 holds 15 amino acids from the cysteine to the phenylalanine. The only DNA kept is the CDR3, 45 bases in frame from the first base. The germline V gene gives CDR1 as SGHTA and CDR2 as FQGNSA. With the rest looked up from the reference TRBV7-2 and TRBJ1-2 genes rather than sequenced, the full variable domain is GAGVSQSPSNKVTEKGKDVELRCDPISGHTALYWYRQSLGQGLEFLIYFQGNSAPDKSGLPSDRFSAERTGGSVSTLTIQRTQQEDSAVYLCASREMGSGKGGYTFGSGTRLTVV.